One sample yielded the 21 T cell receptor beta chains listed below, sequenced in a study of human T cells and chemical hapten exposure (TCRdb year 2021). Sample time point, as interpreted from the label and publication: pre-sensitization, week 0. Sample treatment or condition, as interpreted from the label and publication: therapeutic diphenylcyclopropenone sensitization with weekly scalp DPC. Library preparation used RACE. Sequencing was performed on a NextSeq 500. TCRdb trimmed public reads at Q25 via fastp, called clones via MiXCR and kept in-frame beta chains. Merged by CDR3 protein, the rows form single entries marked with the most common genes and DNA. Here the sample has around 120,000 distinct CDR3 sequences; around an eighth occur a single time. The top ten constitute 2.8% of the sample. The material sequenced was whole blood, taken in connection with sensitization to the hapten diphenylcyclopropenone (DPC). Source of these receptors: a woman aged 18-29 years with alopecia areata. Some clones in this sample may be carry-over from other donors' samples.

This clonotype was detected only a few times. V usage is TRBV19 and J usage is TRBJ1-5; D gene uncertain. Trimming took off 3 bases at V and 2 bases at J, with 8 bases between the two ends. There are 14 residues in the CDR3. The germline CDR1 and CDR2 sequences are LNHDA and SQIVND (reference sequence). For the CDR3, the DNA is TGTGCCAGTAGTATCGAACTCCGCAATCAGCCCCAGCATTTT. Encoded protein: CASSIELRNQPQHF. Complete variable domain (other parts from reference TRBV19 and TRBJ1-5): DGGITQSPKYLFRKEGQNVTLSCEQNLNHDAMYWYRQDPGQGLRLIYYSQIVNDFQKGDIAEGYSVSREKKESFPLTVTSAQKNPTAFYLCASSIELRNQPQHFGDGTRLSIL.

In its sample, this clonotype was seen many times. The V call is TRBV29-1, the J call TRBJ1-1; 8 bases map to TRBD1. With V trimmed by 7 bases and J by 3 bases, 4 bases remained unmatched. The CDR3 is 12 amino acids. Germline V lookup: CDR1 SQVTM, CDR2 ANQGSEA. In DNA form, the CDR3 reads TGCAGCGCAAACAGGGGGGACACTGAAGCTTTCTTT. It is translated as CSANRGDTEAFF.

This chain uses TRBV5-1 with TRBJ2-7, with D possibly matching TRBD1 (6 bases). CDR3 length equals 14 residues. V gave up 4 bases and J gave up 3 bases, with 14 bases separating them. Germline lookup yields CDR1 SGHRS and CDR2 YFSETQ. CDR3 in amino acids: CASSVTGPHYEQYF. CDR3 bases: TGCGCCAGCAGCGTGACAGGTCCCCACTACGAGCAGTACTTC.

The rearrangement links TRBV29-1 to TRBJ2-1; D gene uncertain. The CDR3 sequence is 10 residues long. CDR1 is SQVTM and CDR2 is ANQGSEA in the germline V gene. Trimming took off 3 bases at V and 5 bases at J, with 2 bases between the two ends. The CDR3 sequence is CSVDHNEQFF. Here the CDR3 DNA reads TGCAGCGTTGACCACAATGAGCAGTTCTTC.

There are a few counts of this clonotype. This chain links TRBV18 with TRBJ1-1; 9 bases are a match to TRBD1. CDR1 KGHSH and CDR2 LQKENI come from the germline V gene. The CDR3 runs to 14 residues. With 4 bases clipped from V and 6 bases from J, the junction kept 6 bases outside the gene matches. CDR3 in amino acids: CASSQGQGRAEAFF. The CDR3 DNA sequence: TGTGCCAGCTCACAGGGACAGGGTAGGGCTGAAGCTTTCTTT.

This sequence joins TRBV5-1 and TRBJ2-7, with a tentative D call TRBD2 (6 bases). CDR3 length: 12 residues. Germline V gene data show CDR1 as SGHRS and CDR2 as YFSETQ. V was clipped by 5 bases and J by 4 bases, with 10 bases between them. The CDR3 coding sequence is TGCGCCAGCAGGCGGGACGGGTACGAGCAGTACTTC. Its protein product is CASRRDGYEQYF.

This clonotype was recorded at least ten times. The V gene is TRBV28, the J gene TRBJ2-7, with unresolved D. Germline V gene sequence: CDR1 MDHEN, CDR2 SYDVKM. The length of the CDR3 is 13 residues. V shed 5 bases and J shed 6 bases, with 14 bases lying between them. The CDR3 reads CASSPFMSSEQYF. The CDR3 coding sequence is TGTGCCAGCAGTCCTTTCATGTCGTCCGAGCAGTACTTC.

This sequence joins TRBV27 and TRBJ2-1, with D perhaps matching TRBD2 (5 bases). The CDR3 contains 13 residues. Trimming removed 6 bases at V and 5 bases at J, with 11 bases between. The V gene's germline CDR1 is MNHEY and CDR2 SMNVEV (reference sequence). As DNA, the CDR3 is TGTGCCAGCAGCACCAGGAGGAACAATGAGCAGTTCTTC. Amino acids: CASSTRRNNEQFF.

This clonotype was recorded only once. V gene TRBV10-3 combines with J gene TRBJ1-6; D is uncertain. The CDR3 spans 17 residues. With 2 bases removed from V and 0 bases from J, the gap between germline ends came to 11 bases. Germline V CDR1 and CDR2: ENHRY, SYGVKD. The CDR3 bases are TGTGCCATCAGTGAGACCGGCGCAAGCTCCTATAATTCACCCCTCCACTTT. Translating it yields CAISETGASSYNSPLHF.

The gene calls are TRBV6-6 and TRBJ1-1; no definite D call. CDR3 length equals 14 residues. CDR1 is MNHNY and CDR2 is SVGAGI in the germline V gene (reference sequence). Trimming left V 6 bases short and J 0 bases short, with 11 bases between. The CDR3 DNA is TGTGCCAGCAGGTTAGGGTTTATGAACACTGAAGCTTTCTTT. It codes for CASRLGFMNTEAFF.

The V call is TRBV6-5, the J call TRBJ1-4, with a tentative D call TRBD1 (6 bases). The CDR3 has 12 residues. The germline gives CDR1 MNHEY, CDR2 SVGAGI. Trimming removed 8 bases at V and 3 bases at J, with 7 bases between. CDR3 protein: CASWTANEKLFF. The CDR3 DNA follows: TGTGCCAGCTGGACAGCTAATGAAAAACTGTTTTTT.

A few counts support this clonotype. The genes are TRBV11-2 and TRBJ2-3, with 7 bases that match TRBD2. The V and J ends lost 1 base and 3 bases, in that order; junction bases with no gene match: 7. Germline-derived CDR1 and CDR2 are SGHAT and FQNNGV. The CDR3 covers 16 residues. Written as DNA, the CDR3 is TGTGCCAGCAGCTTAGTTGGAGGACTAGGGACAGATACGCAGTATTTT. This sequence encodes CASSLVGGLGTDTQYF.

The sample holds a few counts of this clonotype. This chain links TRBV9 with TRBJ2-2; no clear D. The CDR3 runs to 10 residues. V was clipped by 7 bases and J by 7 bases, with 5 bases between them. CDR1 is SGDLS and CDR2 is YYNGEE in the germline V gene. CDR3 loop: CASGDGELFF. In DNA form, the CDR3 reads TGTGCCAGCGGCGACGGGGAGCTGTTTTTT.

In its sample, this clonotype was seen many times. CDR3 protein: CASSPSTGVEAFF. CDR3 DNA sequence: TGTGCCAGCAGTCCGTCGACAGGAGTTGAAGCTTTCTTT. V and J are TRBV6-5 and TRBJ1-1, with a weak D call TRBD1 (6 bases). The CDR3 covers 13 residues. The V gene's germline CDR1 is MNHEY and CDR2 SVGAGI. Trimming pared 5 bases from V and 7 bases from J, leaving 14 bases between.

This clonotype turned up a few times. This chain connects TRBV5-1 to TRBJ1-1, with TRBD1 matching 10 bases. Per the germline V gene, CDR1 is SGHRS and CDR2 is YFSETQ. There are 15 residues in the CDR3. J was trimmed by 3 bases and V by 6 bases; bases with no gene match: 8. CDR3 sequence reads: CASTLTGTGDTEAFF. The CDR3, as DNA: TGCGCCAGCACCCTTACCGGGACAGGGGACACTGAAGCTTTCTTT.

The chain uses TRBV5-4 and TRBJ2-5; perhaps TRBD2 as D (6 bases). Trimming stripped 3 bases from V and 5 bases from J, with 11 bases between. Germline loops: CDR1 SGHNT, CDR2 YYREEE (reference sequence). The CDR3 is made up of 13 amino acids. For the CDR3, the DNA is TGTGCCAGCAGCTCGGGACTTCGGGAGACCCAGTACTTC. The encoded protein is CASSSGLRETQYF. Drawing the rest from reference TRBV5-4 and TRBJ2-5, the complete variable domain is ETGVTQSPTHLIKTRGQQVTLRCSSQSGHNTVSWYQQALGQGPQFIFQYYREEENGRGNFPPRFSGLQFPNYSSELNVNALELDDSALYLCASSSGLRETQYFGPGTRLLVL.

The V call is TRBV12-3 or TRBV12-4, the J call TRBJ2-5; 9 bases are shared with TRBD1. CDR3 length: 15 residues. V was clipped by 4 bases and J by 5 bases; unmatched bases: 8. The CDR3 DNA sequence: TGTGCCAGCAGTTACGGGACAGGGACTCGTGAGACCCAGTACTTC. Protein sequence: CASSYGTGTRETQYF.

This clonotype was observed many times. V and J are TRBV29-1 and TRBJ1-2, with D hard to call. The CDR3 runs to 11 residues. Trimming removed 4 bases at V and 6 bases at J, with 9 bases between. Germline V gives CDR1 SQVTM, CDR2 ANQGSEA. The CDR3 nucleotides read TGCAGCGTTGTACAGATCGATGGCTACACCTTC. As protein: CSVVQIDGYTF. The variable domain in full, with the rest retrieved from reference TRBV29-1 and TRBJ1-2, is SAVISQKPSRDICQRGTSLTIQCQVDSQVTMMFWYRQQPGQSLTLIATANQGSEATYESGFVIDKFPISRPNLTFSTLTVSNMSPEDSSIYLCSVVQIDGYTFGSGTRLTVV.

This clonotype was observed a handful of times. CDR3 amino acids: CASSPGQAALSQPQHF. For the CDR3, the DNA is TGTGCCAGCAGCCCAGGACAGGCGGCATTGAGTCAGCCCCAGCATTTT. V is TRBV7-2 and J is TRBJ1-5, with 7 bases lining up with TRBD1. The CDR3 has 16 amino acids. The germline gives CDR1 SGHTA, CDR2 FQGNSA. Germline trimming cut 5 bases from V and 6 bases from J; bases unmatched to any gene: 13.

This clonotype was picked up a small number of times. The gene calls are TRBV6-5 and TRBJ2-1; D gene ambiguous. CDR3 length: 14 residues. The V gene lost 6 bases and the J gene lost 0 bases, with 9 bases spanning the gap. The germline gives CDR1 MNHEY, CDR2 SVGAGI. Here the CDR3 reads CASSPKSSYNEQFF. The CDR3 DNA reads TGTGCCAGCAGCCCTAAGAGCTCCTACAATGAGCAGTTCTTC.

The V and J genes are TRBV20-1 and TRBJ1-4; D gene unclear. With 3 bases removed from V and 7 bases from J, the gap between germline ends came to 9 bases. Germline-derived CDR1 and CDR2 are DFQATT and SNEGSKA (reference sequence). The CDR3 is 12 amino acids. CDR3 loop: CSAREDFEKLFF. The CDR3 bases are TGCAGTGCTAGGGAGGACTTTGAAAAACTGTTTTTT.